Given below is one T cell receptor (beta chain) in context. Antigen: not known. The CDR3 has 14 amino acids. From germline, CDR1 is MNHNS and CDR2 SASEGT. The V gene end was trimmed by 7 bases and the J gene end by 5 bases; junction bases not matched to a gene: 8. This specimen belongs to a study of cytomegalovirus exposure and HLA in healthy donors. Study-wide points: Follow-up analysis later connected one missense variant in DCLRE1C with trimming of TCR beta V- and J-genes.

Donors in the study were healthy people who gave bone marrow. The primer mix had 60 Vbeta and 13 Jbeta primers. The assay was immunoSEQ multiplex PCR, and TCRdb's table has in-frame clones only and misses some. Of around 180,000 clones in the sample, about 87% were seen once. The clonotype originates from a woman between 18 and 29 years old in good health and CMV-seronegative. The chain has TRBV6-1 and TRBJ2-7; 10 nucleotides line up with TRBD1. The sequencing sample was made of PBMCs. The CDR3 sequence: CASNSRDRGHEQYF. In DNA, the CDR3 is TGTGCCAGCAATTCCCGGGACAGGGGCCACGAGCAGTACTTC.